A single sample is the source of the 19 T cell receptor beta chains below, sequenced in a study of blood T cell repertoires in COVID-19. TCRdb's table, derived via immunoSEQ multiplex PCR, lists solely in-frame clones and lacks some. The sample holds about 300,000 clones; approximately 88% are singletons and the top ten take roughly 6.5%. The sample was peripheral blood. The receptors stem from a man aged 18 to 35 who had recovered from COVID-19.

The J gene is TRBJ2-1, the V gene TRBV7-3; 10 bases fit TRBD2. V trimming: 4 bases; J trimming: 9 bases; junction bases outside the gene matches: 9. CDR1 and CDR2 (germline): SGHTA, FQGTGA. CDR3 length: 15 residues. For the CDR3, the DNA is TGTGCCAGCAGCTCCCTAGCGGGAGCTGAGGGTGAGCAGTTCTTC. Amino acid sequence: CASSSLAGAEGEQFF.

The V and J genes are TRBV6-6 and TRBJ2-1; D is possibly TRBD2 (6 bases). Trimming removed 10 bases from V and 10 bases from J, with 14 bases in between. This CDR3 is built from 11 residues. Germline V gene data show CDR1 as MNHNY and CDR2 as SVGAGI (reference sequence). The CDR3 loop is CATLRGLEQFF. The CDR3 nucleotides read TGTGCCACCCTACGGGGACTGGAGCAGTTCTTC.

The gene calls are TRBV4-1 and TRBJ2-1; D is ambiguous. Deletions cut 4 bases from V and 3 bases from J, with 10 bases between. Germline values: CDR1 MGHRA, CDR2 YSYEKL. This CDR3 is 14 amino acids long. CDR3: CASSPKPNYNEQFF. In DNA, the CDR3 is TGCGCCAGCAGCCCTAAACCAAACTACAATGAGCAGTTCTTC.

The rearrangement joins TRBV9 to TRBJ2-1, with 10 bases identical to TRBD1. CDR3 length: 19 amino acids. The germline gives CDR1 SGDLS, CDR2 YYNGEE. The V segment lost 3 bases and the J segment 0 bases; nucleotides outside the gene matches: 12. The chain's CDR3 is CASSAPRTGGQSSYNEQFF. The CDR3, as DNA: TGTGCCAGCAGCGCTCCCCGGACAGGGGGACAATCCTCCTACAATGAGCAGTTCTTC. Based on the CDR3 plus reference TRBV9 and TRBJ2-1, the full variable domain is DSGVTQTPKHLITATGQRVTLRCSPRSGDLSVYWYQQSLDQGLQFLIQYYNGEERAKGNILERFSAQQFPDLHSELNLSSLELGDSALYFCASSAPRTGGQSSYNEQFFGPGTRLTVL.

The chain carries TRBV6-1 and TRBJ1-3; 7 bases match TRBD1. Germline-derived CDR1 and CDR2 are MNHNS and SASEGT. The CDR3 extends over 16 amino acids. After removal of 3 bases from V and 1 base from J, the junction contained 6 bases not matched to a gene. The CDR3 here is CASSDSTGPSGNTIYF. CDR3 in DNA: TGTGCCAGCAGTGATTCGACAGGGCCGTCTGGAAACACCATATATTTT.

This chain links TRBV7-9 with TRBJ1-1, with 7 bases aligning to TRBD1. V shed 7 bases and J 1 base; nucleotides not matched to a gene: 6. CDR1 is SEHNR and CDR2 is FQNEAQ in the germline V gene (reference sequence). The CDR3 is 14 amino acids. CDR3 region: CASKITGANTEAFF. The DNA for the CDR3 is TGTGCCAGCAAAATTACAGGGGCGAACACTGAAGCTTTCTTT.

V usage is TRBV3-1 (or the pseudogene TRBV3-2) and J usage is TRBJ2-1; 9 bases are shared with TRBD2. This CDR3 has 14 amino acids. V gave up 5 bases and J gave up 7 bases; unmatched junction bases: 6. Germline V gives CDR1 LGHDT, CDR2 YNNKEL (reference sequence). The CDR3 loop is CASSFSGSRNEQFF. CDR3 nucleotide sequence: TGTGCCAGCAGCTTTAGCGGGAGTAGGAATGAGCAGTTCTTC.

This clone was seen only once. V is TRBV4-1 and J is TRBJ2-7, with TRBD1 as a possible D gene (5 bases). This CDR3 has 15 amino acids. Per germline, CDR1 MGHRA and CDR2 YSYEKL. The V end was cut by 8 bases, the J end by 3 bases, with 20 bases between. CDR3 DNA: TGCGCCAGCGGACCTTTTGGGCAGGGAAACTACGAGCAGTACTTC. Amino acids: CASGPFGQGNYEQYF.

V gene TRBV7-8 combines with J gene TRBJ2-1; D is uncertain. The CDR3 is 15 amino acids. V was clipped by 5 bases and J by 0 bases, with 11 bases between them. Germline CDR1 and CDR2: SGHVS and FQNEAQ. The CDR3 sequence: CASSPLGASYNEQFF. For the CDR3, the DNA is TGTGCCAGCAGCCCCCTTGGAGCCTCCTACAATGAGCAGTTCTTC.

The V and J genes are TRBV7-6 and TRBJ2-7, with D perhaps matching TRBD2 (7 bases). Germline V gene data show CDR1 as SGHVS and CDR2 as FNYEAQ. The CDR3 runs to 15 residues. Trimming shortened V by 6 bases and J by 3 bases, and 18 bases separated the two germline ends. CDR3 amino acids: CASSFTPGGDYEQYF. CDR3 DNA: TGTGCCAGCAGTTTCACCCCGGGGGGCGACTACGAGCAGTACTTC.

The chain has TRBV5-5 and TRBJ2-2, with TRBD1 matching over 7 bases. This CDR3 has 14 amino acids. J lost 0 bases, V lost 7 bases, and 3 bases had no gene match. CDR1 is SGHKS and CDR2 is YYEKEE in the germline V gene (reference sequence). This CDR3 reads CASLGTANTGELFF. As DNA, the CDR3 is TGTGCCAGCTTAGGGACAGCGAACACCGGGGAGCTGTTTTTT.

In this sample, this clone turned up a few times. The chain employs TRBV13 and TRBJ1-1, with 9 bases that match TRBD1. Per germline, CDR1 PRHDT and CDR2 FYEKMQ (reference sequence). This CDR3 spans 16 amino acids. Trimming cost V 4 bases and J 4 bases; bases outside gene matches: 10. CDR3 bases: TGTGCCAGCAGCTGGGCCCCGGGACAGGGTGTCACTGAAGCTTTCTTT. The encoded protein is CASSWAPGQGVTEAFF.

This rearrangement joins TRBV4-2 to TRBJ2-7; TRBD1 matches 9 bases. The CDR3 is 16 amino acids. Losses at the gene ends were 1 base for V and 6 bases for J; bases not matched to a gene: 10. Germline CDR1 and CDR2: LGHNA and YNFKEQ. The CDR3 DNA follows: TGTGCCAGCAGCCAAGCCTCACAGGGGGCGCCCGGCGAGCAGTACTTC. Residues: CASSQASQGAPGEQYF.

The chain uses TRBV27 and TRBJ2-7, with 11 bases matching TRBD1. The CDR3 has 13 residues. Germline V gene sequence: CDR1 MNHEY, CDR2 SMNVEV (reference sequence). The ends lost 8 bases at V and 4 bases at J; junction bases unmatched: 4. The CDR3 protein is CASRTGGRYEQYF. DNA for the CDR3: TGTGCCAGCCGGACAGGGGGCCGGTACGAGCAGTACTTC.

This chain uses TRBV4-3 with TRBJ1-1, with 7 bases fitting TRBD1. V trimming: 1 base; J trimming: 1 base; junction bases outside the gene matches: 3. Germline V lookup: CDR1 LGHNA, CDR2 YSLEER. The CDR3 sequence is 15 residues long. The CDR3 reads CASSQAWTGNTEAFF. The CDR3 nucleotides read TGCGCCAGCAGCCAAGCTTGGACAGGGAACACTGAAGCTTTCTTT.

The chain recombines TRBV20-1 with TRBJ2-1; no clear D. This CDR3 is built from 11 residues. Germline assignment: CDR1 DFQATT and CDR2 SNEGSKA (reference sequence). Trimming took 2 bases from V and 7 from J, leaving 6 bases between them. The DNA of the CDR3 is TGCAGTGCTAGATCCGGGAATGAGCAGTTCTTC. This gives the protein CSARSGNEQFF.

The gene calls are TRBV24-1 and TRBJ2-5, with D maybe TRBD2 (6 bases). Germline V gives CDR1 KGHDR, CDR2 SFDVKD. The length of the CDR3 is 16 residues. Trimming cost V 7 bases and J 2 bases, with 19 bases left between them. The CDR3 spells CATSEGGVGPQETQYF. The CDR3 DNA is TGTGCCACCAGCGAGGGCGGGGTCGGGCCTCAAGAGACCCAGTACTTC.

The rearrangement joins TRBV6-5 to TRBJ1-2; D perhaps matches TRBD1 (5 bases). The CDR3 has 13 amino acids. Trimming stripped 6 bases from V and 1 base from J, with 9 bases between. Germline CDR1 and CDR2: MNHEY and SVGAGI. The CDR3 sequence is CASSPTVNYGYTF. In DNA, the CDR3 is TGTGCCAGCAGCCCGACAGTTAACTATGGCTACACCTTC.

There are a few counts of this clone. The genes are TRBV7-6 and TRBJ1-1; TRBD1 matches 9 bases. The CDR3 loop spans 15 amino acids. Unmatched junction bases numbered 5, after V lost 3 bases and J lost 3 bases. Germline V gene sequence: CDR1 SGHVS, CDR2 FNYEAQ. The CDR3 DNA follows: TGTGCCAGCAGCTTCACAGGGGGCCGGGACACTGAAGCTTTCTTT. Translation gives CASSFTGGRDTEAFF.